This T cell receptor beta chain was sequenced during a study of T cell responses to AZD1222 COVID-19 vaccine. General study points: Nearly half of spike-specific TCRs reportedly go after variant regions that carry no mutations. No repertoire was sampled before or during the peak T cell response, only after it.

Doses given second, at about 4 or about 12 weeks, were pooled. With respect to this clone: Its antigen remains unidentified.

The data were produced by immunoSEQ multiplex PCR, yet TCRdb's version contains in-frame clones alone and is incomplete. Of under 150,000 clones in the sample, about 90% were seen once. This CDR3 comprises 15 residues. In germline, CDR1 is SGHNT, CDR2 YYREEE (reference sequence). V lost 4 bases to trimming and J lost 7 bases; unmatched junction nucleotides: 10. The material was peripheral blood, obtained 28 days after the second AZD1222 dose. V usage is TRBV5-4 and J usage is TRBJ2-1; 8 nucleotides agree with TRBD2. This clonotype was sampled from an adult who received the AZD1222 COVID-19 vaccine. This chain's CDR3 is CASSRSSGGQNEQFF. CDR3 coding DNA: TGTGCCAGCAGCCGGTCGTCGGGAGGGCAAAATGAGCAGTTCTTC. The full variable domain, rest sourced from reference TRBV5-4 and TRBJ2-1, is ETGVTQSPTHLIKTRGQQVTLRCSSQSGHNTVSWYQQALGQGPQFIFQYYREEENGRGNFPPRFSGLQFPNYSSELNVNALELDDSALYLCASSRSSGGQNEQFFGPGTRLTVL.